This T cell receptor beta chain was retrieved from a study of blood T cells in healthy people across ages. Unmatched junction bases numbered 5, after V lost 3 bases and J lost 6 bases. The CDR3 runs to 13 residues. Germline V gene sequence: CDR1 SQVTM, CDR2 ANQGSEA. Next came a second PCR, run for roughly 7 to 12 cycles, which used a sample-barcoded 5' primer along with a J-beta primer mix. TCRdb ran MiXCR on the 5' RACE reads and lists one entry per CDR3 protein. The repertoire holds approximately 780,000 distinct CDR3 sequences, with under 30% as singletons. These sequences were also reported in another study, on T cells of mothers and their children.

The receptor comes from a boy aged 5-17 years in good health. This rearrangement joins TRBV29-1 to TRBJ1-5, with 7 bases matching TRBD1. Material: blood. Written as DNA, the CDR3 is TGCAGCGTTGAGTTGGCAGGGGGTCAGCCCCAGCATTTT. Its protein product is CSVELAGGQPQHF.